These T cell receptor beta chains were read from a single sample in a study of T cells in Graves' hyperthyroidism and ophthalmopathy. TCRdb used MiXCR to reprocess the multiplex PCR reads, holding one entry per CDR3 protein. The table has roughly 570,000 distinct CDR3 sequences, about 43% seen once; the top ten hold more than 7.5%. The specimen sequenced was peripheral blood or thyroid tissue (not recorded which). Receptors were obtained from a woman between 18 and 29 years old with Graves' hyperthyroidism. The CDR3 runs from the conserved cysteine through the conserved F or W. The order of the fields is V gene, D gene, J gene, clone size, CDR3 protein, CDR3 DNA. A D gene is named only where the DNA matches it firmly. Size is stated for part of the rows, as once, few or many counts, or as a class when the clone is expanded.

>TRBV19|.|TRBJ1-1|few
CASSIDPAGRNTEAFF
TGTGCCAGTAGTATAGATCCGGCAGGGAGGAACACTGAAGCTTTCTTT
>TRBV20-1|TRBD2|TRBJ2-7|.
CSATERESYEQYF
TGCAGTGCGACTGAGCGGGAGTCCTACGAGCAGTACTTC
>TRBV20-1|.|TRBJ1-1|.
CSVPDWTSGGNEQFF
TGCAGTGTACCGGATTGGACTAGCGGGGGCAATGAGCAGTTCTTT
>TRBV12-5|TRBD1|TRBJ2-6|few
CASGLPGTAVSGANVLTF
TGTGCTAGTGGTTTGCCCGGGACAGCCGTCTCTGGGGCCAACGTCCTGACTTTC
>TRBV20-1|.|TRBJ1-5|.
CSASGTSGNQETQHF
TGCAGTGCTAGTGGGACTAGCGGGAACCAAGAGACCCAGCATTTT
>TRBV19|.|TRBJ1-1|few
CASSPWGRANTEAFF
TGTGCCAGTAGCCCCTGGGGCAGGGCAAACACTGAAGCTTTCTTT
>TRBV7-9|.|TRBJ2-7|few
CASSNTGYEQYF
TGTGCCAGCAGCAATACAGGTTACGAGCAGTACTTC
>TRBV7-3|TRBD1|TRBJ2-3|few
CASSQVTGGQDTQYF
TGCGCCAGCAGCCAAGTGACAGGGGGTCAAGATACGCAGTATTTT
>TRBV29-1|TRBD1|TRBJ1-5|.
CSARQGHEHF
TGCAGCGCCAGACAGGGGCACGAGCATTTT
>TRBV2|.|TRBJ1-5|many
CASRRSLGDQPQHF
TGTGCCAGCAGACGGTCCTTGGGTGATCAGCCCCAGCATTTT
>TRBV25-1|.|TRBJ1-2|.
CASQEVEGFYGYTF
TGTGCCAGCCAAGAAGTTGAGGGATTCTATGGCTACACCTTC
>TRBV19|.|TRBJ2-7|.
CASRSGDPFYEQYF
TGTGCCAGTCGATCGGGGGATCCTTTCTACGAGCAGTACTTC
>TRBV20-1|.|TRBJ2-3|.
CSAREGFGRRGDTQYF
TGCAGTGCTAGAGAGGGCTTTGGGCGGAGGGGCGATACGCAGTATTTT
>TRBV2|.|TRBJ1-4|many
CASMGTPREKLFF
TGTGCCAGCATGGGGACACCCCGGGAAAAACTGTTTTTT
>TRBV4-1|.|TRBJ2-7|many
CASTKGAPGSEQYF
TGCGCCAGCACAAAGGGTGCTCCGGGGAGCGAGCAGTACTTC
>TRBV4-3|.|TRBJ1-4|few
CASSLVGAGEKLFF
TGCGCCAGCAGCCTGGTGGGGGCGGGTGAAAAACTGTTTTTT
>TRBV9|.|TRBJ1-4|many
CASSGRGLGEKLFF
TGTGCCAGCAGCGGACGGGGGCTTGGCGAAAAACTGTTTTTT
>TRBV19|TRBD2|TRBJ2-5|.
CASSMGGQETQYF
TGTGCCAGTAGTATGGGGGGGCAAGAGACCCAGTACTTC
>TRBV18|.|TRBJ1-6|many
CASSQQVVDSPLHF
TGTGCCAGCTCTCAACAGGTTGTGGATTCACCCCTCCACTTT
>TRBV5-8|.|TRBJ1-4|.
CASSPRVQFATNEKLFF
TGTGCCAGCAGCCCAAGGGTCCAATTTGCAACTAATGAAAAACTGTTTTTT
>TRBV7-8|TRBD1|TRBJ2-1|.
CASSLFYRGKDNEQFF
TGTGCCAGCAGCTTATTTTACAGGGGTAAGGACAATGAGCAGTTCTTC
>TRBV2|.|TRBJ1-5|.
CASSETMGQAEPQHF
TGTGCCAGCAGTGAGACGATGGGGCAGGCTGAGCCCCAGCATTTT
>TRBV25-1|.|TRBJ1-3|many
CASRPQGPLLISGNTIYF
TGTGCCAGCAGGCCACAGGGTCCACTACTAATCTCTGGAAACACCATATATTTT
>TRBV5-4|.|TRBJ1-2|.
CASSLFGHPGGYEHGYTF
TGTGCCAGCAGCTTGTTCGGACATCCCGGGGGCTACGAGCATGGCTACACCTTC
>TRBV11-2|TRBD1|TRBJ1-5|few
CASSPTGQGVSAPQHF
TGTGCCAGCTCACCGACGGGACAGGGGGTATCGGCGCCCCAGCATTTT
>TRBV6-6|TRBD2|TRBJ2-7|many
CASQSNSGRSSYEQYF
TGTGCCAGTCAATCCAATAGCGGGAGGAGCTCCTACGAGCAGTACTTC
>TRBV6-5|.|TRBJ1-1|many
CASRGMGGAFF
TGTGCCAGCAGGGGGATGGGGGGAGCTTTCTTT
>TRBV20-1|TRBD2|TRBJ2-7|many
CSARESAAGGYEQYF
TGCAGTGCTAGAGAGTCTGCAGCGGGAGGCTACGAGCAGTACTTC
>TRBV14|.|TRBJ2-5|many
CASSPPLRQETQYF
TGTGCCAGCAGCCCACCGCTCCGTCAAGAGACCCAGTACTTC
>TRBV12-3/TRBV12-4|.|TRBJ2-2|.
CASSLAAAAGGLFF
TGTGCCAGCAGTTTGGCGGCAGCCGCCGGGGGGCTGTTTTTT
>TRBV2|TRBD1|TRBJ2-7|many
CASSGAGTASYEQYF
TGTGCCAGCAGTGGGGCTGGGACAGCCTCCTACGAGCAGTACTTC
>TRBV24-1|.|TRBJ2-2|many
CATEDAGELFF
TGTGCCACCGAGGATGCCGGGGAGCTGTTTTTT
>TRBV10-3|TRBD1|TRBJ1-6|many
CAIRGQGYNSPLHF
TGTGCCATCAGGGGACAGGGGTATAATTCACCCCTCCACTTT
>TRBV10-3|TRBD2|TRBJ2-2|.
CASSYSTSGGSNTGELVF
TGTGCCAGCAGTTACTCGACTAGCGGAGGTTCGAACACCGGGGAGCTGGTTTTT
>TRBV11-3|.|TRBJ2-5|.
CASSLEAGGYQETQYF
TGTGCCAGCAGCTTAGAGGCAGGGGGGTATCAAGAGACCCAGTACTTC
>TRBV7-3|.|TRBJ2-7|.
CASSLMEAGNEQYF
TGTGCCAGCAGCTTAATGGAAGCAGGCAATGAGCAGTACTTC
>TRBV7-8|TRBD2|TRBJ2-1|.
CASSFAYSGTGYNEQFF
TGTGCCAGCAGCTTCGCCTATAGCGGGACCGGGTACAATGAGCAGTTCTTC
>TRBV15|.|TRBJ2-6|once
CATSAPDDSGTYVLTF
TGTGCCACCAGCGCGCCTGATGATAGCGGTACCTACGTCCTGACTTTC
>TRBV6-2/TRBV6-3|.|TRBJ2-7|many
CAVRRSENYEQYF
TGTGCCGTGAGACGTAGTGAAAACTACGAGCAGTACTTC
>TRBV18|.|TRBJ2-2|.
CASSPLQGNTGELFF
TGTGCCAGCTCACCACTCCAGGGGAACACCGGGGAGCTGTTTTTT
>TRBV20-1|.|TRBJ2-7|many
CSANPVIGIYEQYF
TGCAGTGCTAATCCTGTTATTGGTATCTACGAGCAGTACTTC
>TRBV7-8|TRBD2|TRBJ2-5|.
CASSAGRGEDQPQYF
TGTGCCAGCAGCGCCGGGAGGGGGGAGGATCAGCCCCAGTACTTC
>TRBV5-1|.|TRBJ1-2|many
CASSFGGGAMEYGYTF
TGCGCCAGCAGCTTCGGGGGGGGGGCCATGGAGTATGGCTACACCTTC
>TRBV6-2/TRBV6-3|.|TRBJ2-7|many
CASSALGTPYEQYF
TGTGCCAGCAGCGCCCTCGGGACCCCCTACGAGCAGTACTTC
>TRBV20-1|.|TRBJ2-5|few
CSARPGGGQETQYF
TGCAGTGCTAGACCCGGGGGCGGACAAGAGACCCAGTACTTC
>TRBV14|.|TRBJ2-7|few
CAIGPAYEQYF
TGTGCCATTGGGCCAGCCTACGAGCAGTACTTC
>TRBV14|TRBD2|TRBJ2-7|many
CASSRLAGGYEQYF
TGTGCCAGCAGCCGGCTAGCGGGAGGATACGAGCAGTACTTC
>TRBV7-9|.|TRBJ1-1|many
CASSLGMNTEAFF
TGTGCCAGCAGCTTAGGTATGAACACTGAAGCTTTCTTT
>TRBV7-9|.|TRBJ1-1|many
CASSLGGSGLNTEAFF
TGTGCCAGCAGCTTAGGAGGTTCGGGGTTAAACACTGAAGCTTTCTTT
>TRBV7-9|.|TRBJ2-7|few
CASSSSGTYTYEQYF
TGTGCCAGCAGCTCATCCGGGACTTATACCTACGAGCAGTACTTC